The next 16 T cell receptor beta chains were all read from a single sample in a study of T cells expressing NK-cell markers. No DNA is given; TCRdb re-called the 5' RACE reads and lists each CDR3 protein once. The table lists more than 120,000 distinct CDR3 sequences. The sequenced sample was blood T cells: a sorted CD56 or NKG2C T cell subset, CD4+ or CD8+ T cells, or bulk PBMC T cells (not recorded which). These receptors originate from a young man in good health.

The chain is built from TRBV13 and TRBJ2-1; TCRdb's D gene call, TRBD1, goes unchecked for lack of DNA. CDR1 is PRHDT, CDR2 FYEKMQ, per germline (reference sequence). This CDR3 contains 13 residues. Here the CDR3 reads CASSHGIYNEQFF. Combining the CDR3 with reference TRBV13 and TRBJ2-1 gives the whole variable domain AAGVIQSPRHLIKEKRETATLKCYPIPRHDTVYWYQQGPGQDPQFLISFYEKMQSDKGSIPDRFSAQQFSDYHSELNMSSLELGDSALYFCASSHGIYNEQFFGPGTRLTVL.

The chain uses TRBV3-1 and TRBJ2-7; TCRdb's D gene call, TRBD2, goes unchecked for lack of DNA. The CDR3 is 13 amino acids. Germline lookup yields CDR1 LGHDT and CDR2 YNNKEL (reference sequence). The CDR3 loop reads CASKRADSREQYF.

The chain has TRBV12-3 or TRBV12-4 and TRBJ2-3; TCRdb selects TRBD1, and the lack of DNA leaves this call unchecked. CDR3 length: 16 residues. The CDR3 region is CASLGVITSNTDTQYF.

The chain combines TRBV6-4 with TRBJ2-2; absent DNA, TCRdb's TRBD2 call cannot be checked. Germline V gives CDR1 MRHNA, CDR2 SNTAGT. The CDR3 length is 15 residues. CDR3 in amino acids: CASSDSVGGNGELFF.

The V gene is TRBV4-3, the J gene TRBJ2-3; there is no DNA to check the TCRdb D call of TRBD1. This CDR3 is built from 17 residues. In germline, CDR1 is LGHNA, CDR2 YSLEER. This chain's CDR3 is CASSQEKRREGTDTQYF.

The chain has TRBV7-9 and TRBJ2-1; TCRdb's assignment of TRBD2 cannot be checked, as there is no DNA. CDR3 length: 14 residues. Per germline, CDR1 SEHNR and CDR2 FQNEAQ (reference sequence). CDR3 protein: CASSWTLGGFEQFF.

This rearrangement joins TRBV7-6 to TRBJ2-1; TCRdb's D gene call, TRBD1, goes unchecked for lack of DNA. Germline CDR1 is SGHVS and CDR2 is FNYEAQ. CDR3 length: 17 amino acids. The CDR3 is CASSWVVGQGGVNEQFF.

This rearrangement joins TRBV10-3 to TRBJ2-2; TCRdb returns TRBD2, unconfirmable since there is no DNA. Germline V lookup: CDR1 ENHRY, CDR2 SYGVKD. The CDR3 runs to 15 residues. CDR3 loop: CAISGSGNNTGELFF.

The chain employs TRBV4-1 and TRBJ2-2; the TRBD2 assignment by TCRdb is unverifiable without DNA. In germline, CDR1 is MGHRA, CDR2 YSYEKL. There are 16 residues in the CDR3. The CDR3: CASSPTSGRSTGELFF.

The CDR3 protein is CASSHPRTGFSSYNEQFF. J is TRBJ2-1 and V is TRBV4-1; absent DNA, TCRdb's TRBD1 call cannot be checked. The germline V gene has CDR1 MGHRA and CDR2 YSYEKL. This CDR3 region has 18 residues.

The chain joins TRBV29-1 to TRBJ1-2. The CDR3 is 11 residues long. Germline CDR1 is SQVTM and CDR2 is ANQGSEA. This CDR3 is CSAFVGYGYTF.

The chain couples TRBV6-4 to TRBJ1-5. The CDR3 covers 13 residues. Per germline, CDR1 MRHNA and CDR2 SNTAGT. CDR3 protein: CASSEGLGQPQHF.

The chain recombines TRBV5-1 with TRBJ2-1. Germline V gene sequence: CDR1 SGHRS, CDR2 YFSETQ. This CDR3 spans 15 amino acids. This CDR3 is CASSVTGGSSNEQFF.

This sequence joins TRBV6-5 and TRBJ2-2. CDR1 and CDR2 from the germline V gene are MNHEY and SVGAGI. There are 12 residues in the CDR3. Here the CDR3 reads CASRTYTGELFF.

The V and J genes are TRBV4-1 and TRBJ2-1; the D gene TCRdb calls, TRBD2, cannot be checked with no DNA. The CDR3 has 15 residues. The V gene's germline CDR1 is MGHRA and CDR2 YSYEKL. The CDR3 sequence: CASSQGTSGINEQFF.

This chain uses TRBV20-1 with TRBJ2-1; there is no DNA to check the TCRdb D call of TRBD1. The CDR3 has 16 amino acids. CDR1 is DFQATT and CDR2 is SNEGSKA in the germline V gene (reference sequence). CDR3 sequence: CSARDGTGPTRDEQFF.